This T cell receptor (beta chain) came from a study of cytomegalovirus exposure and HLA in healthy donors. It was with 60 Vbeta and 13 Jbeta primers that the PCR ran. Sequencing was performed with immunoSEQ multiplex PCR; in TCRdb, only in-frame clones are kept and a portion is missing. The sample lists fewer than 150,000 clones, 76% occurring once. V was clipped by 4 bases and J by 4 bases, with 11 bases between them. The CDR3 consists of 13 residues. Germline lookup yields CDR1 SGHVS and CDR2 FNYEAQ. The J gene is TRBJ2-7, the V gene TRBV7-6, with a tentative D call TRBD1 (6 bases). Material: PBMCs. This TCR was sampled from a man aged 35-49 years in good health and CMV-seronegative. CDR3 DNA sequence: TGTGCCAGCAGCTACGAACAGGGATACGAGCAGTACTTC. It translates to CASSYEQGYEQYF.